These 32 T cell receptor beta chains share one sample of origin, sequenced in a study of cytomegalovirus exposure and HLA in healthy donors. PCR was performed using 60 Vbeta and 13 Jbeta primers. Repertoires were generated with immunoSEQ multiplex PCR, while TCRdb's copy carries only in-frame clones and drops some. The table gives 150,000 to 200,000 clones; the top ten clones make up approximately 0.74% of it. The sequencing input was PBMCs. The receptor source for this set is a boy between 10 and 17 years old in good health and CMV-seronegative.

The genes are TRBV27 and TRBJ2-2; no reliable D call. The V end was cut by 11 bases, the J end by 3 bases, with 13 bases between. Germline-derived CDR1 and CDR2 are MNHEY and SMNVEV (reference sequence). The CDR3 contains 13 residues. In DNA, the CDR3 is TGTGCCTCCTACGGTTTGGACACCGGGGAGCTGTTTTTT. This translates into CASYGLDTGELFF.

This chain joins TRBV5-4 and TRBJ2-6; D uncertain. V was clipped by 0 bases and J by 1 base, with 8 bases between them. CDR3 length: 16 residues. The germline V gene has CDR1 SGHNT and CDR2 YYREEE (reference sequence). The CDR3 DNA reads TGTGCCAGCAGCTTGGTCGGCGGTTCTGGGGCCAACGTCCTGACTTTC. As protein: CASSLVGGSGANVLTF.

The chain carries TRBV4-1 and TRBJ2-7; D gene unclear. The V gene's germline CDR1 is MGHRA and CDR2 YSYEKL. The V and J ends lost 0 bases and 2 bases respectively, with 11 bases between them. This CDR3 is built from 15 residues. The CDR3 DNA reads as TGCGCCAGCAGCCAAGATAGGAACAGCCCCTACGAGCAGTACTTC. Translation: CASSQDRNSPYEQYF.

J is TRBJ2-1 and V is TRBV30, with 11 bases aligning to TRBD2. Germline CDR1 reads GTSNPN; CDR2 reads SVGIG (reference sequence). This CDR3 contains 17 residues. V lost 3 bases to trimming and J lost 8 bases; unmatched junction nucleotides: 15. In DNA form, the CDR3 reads TGTGCCTGGAGGACGTCCACCACTAGCGGGGGTACGCATGAGCAGTTCTTC. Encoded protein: CAWRTSTTSGGTHEQFF.

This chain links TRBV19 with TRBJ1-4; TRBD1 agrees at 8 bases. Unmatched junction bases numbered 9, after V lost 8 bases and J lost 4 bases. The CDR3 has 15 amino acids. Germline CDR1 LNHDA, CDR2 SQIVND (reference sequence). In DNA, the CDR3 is TGTGCCAGTGGTTTTGGACAGGGCAATAATGAAAAACTGTTTTTT. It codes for CASGFGQGNNEKLFF.

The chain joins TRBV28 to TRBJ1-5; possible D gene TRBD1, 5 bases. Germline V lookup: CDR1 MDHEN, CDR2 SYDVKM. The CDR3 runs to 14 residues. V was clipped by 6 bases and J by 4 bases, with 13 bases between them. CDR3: CASRIGYRNQPQHF. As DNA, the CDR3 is TGTGCCAGCAGGATAGGATACAGGAATCAGCCCCAGCATTTT. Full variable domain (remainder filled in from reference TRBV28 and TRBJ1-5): DVKVTQSSRYLVKRTGEKVFLECVQDMDHENMFWYRQDPGLGLRLIYFSYDVKMKEKGDIPEGYSVSREKKERFSLILESASTNQTSMYLCASRIGYRNQPQHFGDGTRLSIL.

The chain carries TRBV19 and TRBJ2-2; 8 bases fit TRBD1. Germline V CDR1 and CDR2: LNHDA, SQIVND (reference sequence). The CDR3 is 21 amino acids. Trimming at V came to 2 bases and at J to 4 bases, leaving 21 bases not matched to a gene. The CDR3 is CASSIRLFLGQGDRPTGELFF. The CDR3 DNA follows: TGTGCCAGTAGTATACGGTTATTCTTAGGACAGGGTGACCGACCCACCGGGGAGCTGTTTTTT.

The CDR3 sequence: CASSWGDTIYF. The CDR3 DNA reads TGTGCCAGCAGCTGGGGAGACACCATATATTTT. V is TRBV11-2 and J is TRBJ1-3; unclear D gene. In germline, CDR1 is SGHAT, CDR2 FQNNGV. V lost 4 bases to trimming and J lost 8 bases, with 6 bases between them. The CDR3 is 11 residues long.

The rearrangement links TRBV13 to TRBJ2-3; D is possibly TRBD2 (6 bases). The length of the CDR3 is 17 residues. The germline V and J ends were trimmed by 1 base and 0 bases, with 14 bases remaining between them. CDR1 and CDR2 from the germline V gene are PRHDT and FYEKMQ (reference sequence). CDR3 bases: TGTGCCAGCAGCTTAGTTGGTAGCGGCGCTAGCACAGATACGCAGTATTTT. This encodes CASSLVGSGASTDTQYF. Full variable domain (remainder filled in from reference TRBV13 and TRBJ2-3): AAGVIQSPRHLIKEKRETATLKCYPIPRHDTVYWYQQGPGQDPQFLISFYEKMQSDKGSIPDRFSAQQFSDYHSELNMSSLELGDSALYFCASSLVGSGASTDTQYFGPGTRLTVL.

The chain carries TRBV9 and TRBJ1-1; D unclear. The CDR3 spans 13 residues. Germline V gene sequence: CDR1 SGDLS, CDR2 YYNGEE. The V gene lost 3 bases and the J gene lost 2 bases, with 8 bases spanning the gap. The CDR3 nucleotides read TGTGCCAGCAGCGCCACAGAAAACACTGAAGCTTTCTTT. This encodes CASSATENTEAFF.

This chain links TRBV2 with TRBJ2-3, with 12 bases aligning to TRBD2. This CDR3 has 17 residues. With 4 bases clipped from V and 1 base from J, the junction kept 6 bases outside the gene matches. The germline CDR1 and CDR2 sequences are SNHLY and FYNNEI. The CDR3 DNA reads TGTGCCAGCAGTGTCTCTGGGACTAGCGGGCGCACAGATACGCAGTATTTT. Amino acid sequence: CASSVSGTSGRTDTQYF.

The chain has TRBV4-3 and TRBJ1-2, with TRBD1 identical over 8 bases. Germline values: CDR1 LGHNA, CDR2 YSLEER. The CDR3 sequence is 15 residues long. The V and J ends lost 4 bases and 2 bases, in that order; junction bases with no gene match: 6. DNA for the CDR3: TGCGCCAGCAGCCCTCAGACAGGGGAAAACTATGGCTACACCTTC. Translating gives CASSPQTGENYGYTF.

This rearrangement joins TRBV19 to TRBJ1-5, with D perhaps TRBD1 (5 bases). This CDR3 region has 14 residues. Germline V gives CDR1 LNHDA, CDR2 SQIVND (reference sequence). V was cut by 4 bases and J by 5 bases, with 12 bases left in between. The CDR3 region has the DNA TGTGCCAGTAGTACGCAGGGAACAGATCAGCCCCAGCATTTT. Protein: CASSTQGTDQPQHF.

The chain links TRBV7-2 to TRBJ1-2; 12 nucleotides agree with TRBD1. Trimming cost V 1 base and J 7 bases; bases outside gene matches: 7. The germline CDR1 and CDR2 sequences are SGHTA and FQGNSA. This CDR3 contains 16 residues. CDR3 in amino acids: CASSLGGQGASFGYTF. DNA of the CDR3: TGTGCCAGCAGCTTAGGGGGACAGGGGGCGTCCTTTGGCTACACCTTC.

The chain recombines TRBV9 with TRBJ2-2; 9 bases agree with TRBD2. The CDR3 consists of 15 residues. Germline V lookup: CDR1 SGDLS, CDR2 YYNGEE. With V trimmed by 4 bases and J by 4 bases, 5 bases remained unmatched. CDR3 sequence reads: CASSPREGATGELFF. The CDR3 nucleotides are TGTGCCAGCAGCCCGCGGGAGGGCGCCACCGGGGAGCTGTTTTTT. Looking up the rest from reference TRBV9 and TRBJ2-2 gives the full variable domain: DSGVTQTPKHLITATGQRVTLRCSPRSGDLSVYWYQQSLDQGLQFLIQYYNGEERAKGNILERFSAQQFPDLHSELNLSSLELGDSALYFCASSPREGATGELFFGEGSRLTVL.

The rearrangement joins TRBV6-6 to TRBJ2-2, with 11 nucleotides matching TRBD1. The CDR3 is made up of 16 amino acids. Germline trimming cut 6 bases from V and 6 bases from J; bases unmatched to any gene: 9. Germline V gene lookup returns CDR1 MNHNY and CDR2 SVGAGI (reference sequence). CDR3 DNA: TGTGCCAGCAGGATACCGGGACAGGGGGTGGCCGGGGAGCTGTTTTTT. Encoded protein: CASRIPGQGVAGELFF.

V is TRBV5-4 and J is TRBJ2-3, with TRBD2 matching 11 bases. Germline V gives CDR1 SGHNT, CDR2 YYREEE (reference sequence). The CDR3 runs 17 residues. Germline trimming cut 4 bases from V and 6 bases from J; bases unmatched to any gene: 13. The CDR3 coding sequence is TGTGCCAGCAGCCCCTACGGCCTAGCGGGGGGCGGGGATACGCAGTATTTT. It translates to CASSPYGLAGGGDTQYF.

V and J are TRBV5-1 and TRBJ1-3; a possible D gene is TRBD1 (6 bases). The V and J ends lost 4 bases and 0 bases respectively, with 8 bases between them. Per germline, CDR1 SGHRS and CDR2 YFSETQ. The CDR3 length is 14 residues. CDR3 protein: CASSPTGSGNTIYF. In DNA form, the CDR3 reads TGCGCCAGCAGCCCGACAGGCTCTGGAAACACCATATATTTT.

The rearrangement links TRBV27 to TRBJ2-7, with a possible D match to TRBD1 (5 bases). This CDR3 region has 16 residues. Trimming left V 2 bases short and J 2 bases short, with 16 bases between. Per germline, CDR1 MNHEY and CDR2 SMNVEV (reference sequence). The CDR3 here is CASSLASLQGAYEQYF. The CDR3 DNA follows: TGTGCCAGCAGTTTAGCTTCCCTGCAAGGGGCCTACGAGCAGTACTTC.

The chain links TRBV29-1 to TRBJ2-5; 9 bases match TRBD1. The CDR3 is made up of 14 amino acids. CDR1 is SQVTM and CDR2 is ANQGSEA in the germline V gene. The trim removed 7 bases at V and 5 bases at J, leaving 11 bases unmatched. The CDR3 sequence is CSASPGQGRETQYF. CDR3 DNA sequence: TGCAGCGCCTCCCCGGGACAGGGACGGGAGACCCAGTACTTC.

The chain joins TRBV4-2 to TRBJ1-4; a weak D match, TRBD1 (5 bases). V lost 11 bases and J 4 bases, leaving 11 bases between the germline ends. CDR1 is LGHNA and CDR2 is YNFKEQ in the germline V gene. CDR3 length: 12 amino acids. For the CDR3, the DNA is TGTGCCGGCGGGACCCTTAATGAAAAACTGTTTTTT. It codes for CAGGTLNEKLFF.

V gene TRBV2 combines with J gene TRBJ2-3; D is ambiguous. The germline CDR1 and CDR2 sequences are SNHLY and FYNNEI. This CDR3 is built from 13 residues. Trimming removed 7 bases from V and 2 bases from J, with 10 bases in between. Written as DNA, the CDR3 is TGTGCCAGCACCCCCATTCACACAGATACGCAGTATTTT. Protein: CASTPIHTDTQYF.

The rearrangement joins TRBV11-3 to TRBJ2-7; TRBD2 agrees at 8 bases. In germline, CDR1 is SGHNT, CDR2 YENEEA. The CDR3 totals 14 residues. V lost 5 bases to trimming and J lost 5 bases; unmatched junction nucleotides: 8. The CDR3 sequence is CASSPGGGRDEQYF. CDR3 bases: TGTGCCAGCAGCCCGGGAGGGGGGAGGGACGAGCAGTACTTC. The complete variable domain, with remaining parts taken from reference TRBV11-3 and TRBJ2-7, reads EAGVVQSPRYKIIEKKQPVAFWCNPISGHNTLYWYLQNLGQGPELLIRYENEEAVDDSQLPKDRFSAERLKGVDSTLKIQPAELGDSAVYLCASSPGGGRDEQYFGPGTRLTVT.

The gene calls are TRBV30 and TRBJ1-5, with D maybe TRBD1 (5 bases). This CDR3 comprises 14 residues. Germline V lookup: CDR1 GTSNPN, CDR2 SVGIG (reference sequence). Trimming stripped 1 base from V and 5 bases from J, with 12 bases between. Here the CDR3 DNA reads TGTGCCTGGAGTGAACGGCAGGGATATCAGCCCCAGCATTTT. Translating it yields CAWSERQGYQPQHF.

As DNA, the CDR3 is TGTGCCAGCAGTTCCCTTCCAGAGGCCCGCTACGAGCAGTACTTC. Translation gives CASSSLPEARYEQYF. This sequence joins TRBV28 and TRBJ2-5; D is unclear. The J call may be mistaken, given a closer DNA end match to TRBJ2-7. This CDR3 comprises 15 residues. Germline-derived CDR1 and CDR2 are MDHEN and SYDVKM.

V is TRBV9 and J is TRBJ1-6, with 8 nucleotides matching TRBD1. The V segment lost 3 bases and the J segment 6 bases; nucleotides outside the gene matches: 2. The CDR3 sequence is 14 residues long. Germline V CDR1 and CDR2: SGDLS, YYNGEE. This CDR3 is CASSADRGNSPLHF. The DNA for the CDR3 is TGTGCCAGCAGCGCAGACAGGGGTAATTCACCCCTCCACTTT.

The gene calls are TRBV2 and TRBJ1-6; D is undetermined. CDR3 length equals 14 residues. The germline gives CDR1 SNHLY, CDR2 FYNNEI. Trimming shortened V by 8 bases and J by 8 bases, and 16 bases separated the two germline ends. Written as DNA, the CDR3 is TGTGCCAGCGGGCCGAGGGCCGGTGATTCACCCCTCCACTTT. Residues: CASGPRAGDSPLHF.

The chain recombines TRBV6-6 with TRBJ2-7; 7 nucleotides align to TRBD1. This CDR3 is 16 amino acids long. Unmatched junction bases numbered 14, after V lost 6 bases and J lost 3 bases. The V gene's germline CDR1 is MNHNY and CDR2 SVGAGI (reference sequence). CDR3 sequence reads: CASSSTTGIGLYEQYF. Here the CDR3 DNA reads TGTGCCAGCAGCTCCACGACAGGGATAGGTCTCTACGAGCAGTACTTC.

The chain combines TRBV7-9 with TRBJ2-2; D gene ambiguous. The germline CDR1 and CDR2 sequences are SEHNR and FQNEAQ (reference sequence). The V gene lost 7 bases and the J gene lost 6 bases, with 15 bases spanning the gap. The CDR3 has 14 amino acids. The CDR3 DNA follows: TGTGCCAGCATCAATATACAAGTCGCCGGGGAGCTGTTTTTT. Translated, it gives CASINIQVAGELFF.

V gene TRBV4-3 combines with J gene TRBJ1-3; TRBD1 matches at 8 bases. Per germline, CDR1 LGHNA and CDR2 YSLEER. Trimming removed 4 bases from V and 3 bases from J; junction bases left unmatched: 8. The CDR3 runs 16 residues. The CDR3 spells CASSPQGGTFGNTIYF. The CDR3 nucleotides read TGCGCCAGCAGCCCACAGGGGGGGACCTTTGGAAACACCATATATTTT.

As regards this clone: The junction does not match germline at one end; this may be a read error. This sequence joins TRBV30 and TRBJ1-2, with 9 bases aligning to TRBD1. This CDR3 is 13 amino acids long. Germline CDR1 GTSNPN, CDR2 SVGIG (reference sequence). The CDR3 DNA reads TGTGCCTGGAGTTCCTGGACAGGGGCCCCCAGGGACTTC. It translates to CAWSSWTGAPRDF.

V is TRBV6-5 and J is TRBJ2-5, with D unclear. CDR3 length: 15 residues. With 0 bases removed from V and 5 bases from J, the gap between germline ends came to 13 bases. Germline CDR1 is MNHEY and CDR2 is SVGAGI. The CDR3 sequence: CASSYSSQPRETQYF. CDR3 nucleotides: TGTGCCAGCAGTTACTCCTCTCAACCTCGGGAGACCCAGTACTTC.